One sample yielded the 18 T cell receptor beta chains listed below, sequenced in a study of cytotoxic CD8 clonotypes in ibrutinib-treated CLL. The repertoire was sequenced with immunoSEQ multiplex PCR; TCRdb's copy has only in-frame clones and lacks some. The sample contains around 70,000 clones, less than 85% of which appear only once. This material consisted of PBMCs, taken after 24 months of ibrutinib treatment. All receptors derive from a human donor with chronic lymphocytic leukemia.

V and J are TRBV4-2 and TRBJ2-1; tentative D call: TRBD2 (6 bases). With 1 base removed from V and 5 bases from J, the gap between germline ends came to 6 bases. The CDR3 is made up of 13 amino acids. The V gene's germline CDR1 is LGHNA and CDR2 YNFKEQ. The CDR3 loop is CASSQGTNNEQFF. CDR3 bases: TGTGCCAGCAGCCAAGGGACTAACAATGAGCAGTTCTTC.

V gene TRBV6-5 combines with J gene TRBJ2-1; D may match TRBD1 or TRBD2 (5 bases each). The ends were cut back, 5 bases at V and 6 bases at J, with 17 bases in the middle. The germline V gene has CDR1 MNHEY and CDR2 SVGAGI. This CDR3 contains 15 residues. The CDR3 sequence is CASSTGTHTINEQFF. The DNA for the CDR3 is TGTGCCAGCAGTACCGGGACGCATACCATCAATGAGCAGTTCTTC.

V gene TRBV7-9 combines with J gene TRBJ1-4, with D tentatively TRBD1 (5 bases). V shed 0 bases and J shed 8 bases, with 16 bases lying between them. The CDR3 covers 16 residues. Germline values: CDR1 SEHNR, CDR2 FQNEAQ (reference sequence). As DNA, the CDR3 is TGTGCCAGCAGCTTAGCGCTTGGAGGGGTTGGGGAAAAACTGTTTTTT. Translating it yields CASSLALGGVGEKLFF.

This chain joins TRBV12-1 and TRBJ1-5. TRBV12-1 is an annotated pseudogene. The length of the CDR3 is 17 residues. CDR3 sequence (DNA): TGTGCCAGCAGCTTTGACAGGGAGGGAGGCTTTAATCAGCCCCAGCATTTT. Translated, it gives CASSFDREGGFNQPQHF.

The rearrangement joins TRBV11-2 to TRBJ2-3; the D gene is possibly TRBD2 (6 bases). Germline V gene sequence: CDR1 SGHAT, CDR2 FQNNGV. The ends were cut back, 0 bases at V and 10 bases at J, with 17 bases in the middle. The length of the CDR3 is 15 residues. The CDR3 reads CASSLDASEDYPQYF. The CDR3 coding sequence is TGTGCCAGCAGCTTAGACGCCTCGGAGGACTACCCGCAGTATTTT.

This chain connects TRBV18 to TRBJ1-2, with D possibly being TRBD1 (6 bases). Germline CDR1 and CDR2: KGHSH and LQKENI. Trimming took off 1 base at V and 6 bases at J, with 12 bases between the two ends. CDR3 length: 14 amino acids. CDR3 residues: CASSPQGVGDGYTF. The CDR3 DNA sequence: TGTGCCAGCTCACCACAGGGGGTAGGGGATGGCTACACCTTC.

The chain couples TRBV18 to TRBJ1-2; no clear D gene. Germline values: CDR1 KGHSH, CDR2 LQKENI. The length of the CDR3 is 15 residues. V lost 2 bases to trimming and J lost 3 bases, with 13 bases between them. The CDR3 DNA is TGTGCCAGCTCACCATCGAACAGAAATCACTATGGCTACACCTTC. Translation gives CASSPSNRNHYGYTF.

This clone was counted ten times or more. This chain uses TRBV20-1 with TRBJ2-7; the D gene is possibly TRBD2 (7 bases). The CDR3 covers 11 residues. The V end lost 6 bases, the J end lost 9 bases, and 15 bases lay between the germline ends. Per germline, CDR1 DFQATT and CDR2 SNEGSKA (reference sequence). The CDR3 loop is CSAPQGGGQYF. CDR3 nucleotides: TGCAGTGCACCCCAGGGAGGGGGGCAGTACTTC.

The CDR3 nucleotides read TGTGCCAGCAGCTTAGGCAGGGGATACACCGGGGAGCTGTTTTTT. Amino acid sequence: CASSLGRGYTGELFF. This sequence joins TRBV11-2 and TRBJ2-2; the D gene is possibly TRBD1 (6 bases). Per germline, CDR1 SGHAT and CDR2 FQNNGV. Trimming shortened V by 1 base and J by 3 bases, and 9 bases separated the two germline ends. This CDR3 spans 15 amino acids.

This clone was detected a few times. V usage is TRBV2 and J usage is TRBJ1-1, with 11 bases fitting TRBD1. From germline, CDR1 is SNHLY and CDR2 FYNNEI. The CDR3 runs 15 residues. Unmatched junction bases numbered 8, after V lost 7 bases and J lost 4 bases. CDR3: CASTTDRGRGTEAFF. The CDR3, as DNA: TGTGCCAGCACCACGGACAGGGGGCGAGGCACTGAAGCTTTCTTT.

The gene calls are TRBV2 and TRBJ1-6; a possible D gene is TRBD1 (5 bases). The germline V gene has CDR1 SNHLY and CDR2 FYNNEI. This CDR3 region has 15 residues. The ends were cut back, 6 bases at V and 6 bases at J, with 15 bases in the middle. The CDR3 protein is CASRPLGASNSPLHF. In DNA form, the CDR3 reads TGTGCCAGCAGGCCTTTAGGGGCAAGTAATTCACCCCTCCACTTT.

This chain links TRBV5-6 with TRBJ1-1; D might be TRBD1 (5 bases). The CDR3 covers 15 residues. Germline CDR1 is SGHDT and CDR2 is YYEEEE. V was clipped by 0 bases and J by 0 bases, with 9 bases between them. The CDR3 reads CASSLVGVLNTEAFF. In DNA, the CDR3 is TGTGCCAGCAGCTTGGTGGGGGTATTGAACACTGAAGCTTTCTTT.

This chain joins TRBV14 and TRBJ1-1, with 8 bases fitting TRBD1. The V gene's germline CDR1 is SGHDN and CDR2 FVKESK. There are 15 residues in the CDR3. Losses at the gene ends were 2 bases for V and 3 bases for J; bases not matched to a gene: 5. CDR3 region: CASSQRTGWDTEAFF. In nucleotides, the CDR3 is TGTGCCAGCAGCCAAAGGACAGGGTGGGACACTGAAGCTTTCTTT. The variable domain in full, completed from reference TRBV14 and TRBJ1-1, reads EAGVTQFPSHSVIEKGQTVTLRCDPISGHDNLYWYRRVMGKEIKFLLHFVKESKQDESGMPNNRFLAERTGGTYSTLKVQPAELEDSGVYFCASSQRTGWDTEAFFGQGTRLTVV.

This clone was seen a few times. The rearrangement joins TRBV7-2 to TRBJ2-3, with D unclear. The CDR3 covers 13 residues. Looked up from germline, CDR1 is SGHTA and CDR2 is FQGNSA. The V end lost 8 bases, the J end lost 0 bases, and 9 bases lay between the germline ends. CDR3 bases: TGTGCCAGCCTGGCTTGGAGCACAGATACGCAGTATTTT. This gives the protein CASLAWSTDTQYF.

The chain combines TRBV5-5 with TRBJ2-7; the D is unclear. Germline V CDR1 and CDR2: SGHKS, YYEKEE (reference sequence). Trimming removed 3 bases at V and 1 base at J, with 11 bases between. The CDR3 has 14 residues. The CDR3 coding sequence is TGTGCCAGCAGCTCTCACGACCGGTCCTACGAGCAGTACTTC. It translates to CASSSHDRSYEQYF. Full variable domain (missing parts from reference TRBV5-5 and TRBJ2-7): DAGVTQSPTHLIKTRGQQVTLRCSPISGHKSVSWYQQVLGQGPQFIFQYYEKEERGRGNFPDRFSARQFPNYSSELNVNALLLGDSALYLCASSSHDRSYEQYFGPGTRLTVT.

The chain employs TRBV7-2 and TRBJ1-2; D perhaps matches TRBD1 (6 bases). V was trimmed by 1 base and J by 5 bases, leaving 8 bases between them. The CDR3 contains 13 residues. The germline V gene has CDR1 SGHTA and CDR2 FQGNSA. CDR3 coding DNA: TGTGCCAGCAGCTTAGACAGGGCTTATGGCTACACCTTC. This gives the protein CASSLDRAYGYTF.

V and J are TRBV12-5 and TRBJ2-5; D could derive from TRBD1 or TRBD2 (5 bases each). V dropped 2 bases and J dropped 4 bases, with 14 bases sitting between them. The CDR3 has 15 residues. From germline, CDR1 is LGHNT and CDR2 FRNRAP. The CDR3 reads CASGLSTGAAETQYF. The CDR3 nucleotides are TGTGCTAGTGGTTTGTCCACCGGGGCTGCAGAGACCCAGTACTTC.

This clone has more than one count but fewer than ten. This rearrangement joins TRBV28 to TRBJ2-7; possibly TRBD2 for D (5 bases). Deletions cut 3 bases from V and 2 bases from J, with 11 bases between. From germline, CDR1 is MDHEN and CDR2 SYDVKM. The CDR3 sequence is 14 residues long. As DNA, the CDR3 is TGTGCCAGCAGTTTGGCGCTCGGGACCTACGAGCAGTACTTC. This encodes CASSLALGTYEQYF.